This T cell receptor beta chain was captured in a study of T cells after yellow fever vaccination. The TCR cDNA carried a universal primer site and UMIs from 5'RACE template switching. One entry per CDR3 protein, called by TCRdb with MiXCR from the 5' RACE reads. The table includes hundreds of thousands of distinct CDR3 sequences, about 12% detected once. This clonotype showed up just a few times. The antigen is not known. Study conclusions and caveats: A large majority of primary-vaccination clones showed up again after the booster (96% CD4, 88% CD8).

The sequence came from a man aged 30 to 45 who received the YFV17D yellow fever vaccine. The sequences come from PBMCs, collected on the day of the yellow fever booster vaccination.

The CDR3 bases are TGTGCCAGCAGCGTAGCTCCGGGAGCCTTCAATGAGCAGTTCTTC. Translated, it gives CASSVAPGAFNEQFF. This chain uses TRBV9 with TRBJ2-1; a possible D gene is TRBD2 (6 bases). Germline V gives CDR1 SGDLS, CDR2 YYNGEE. The CDR3 is made up of 15 amino acids. Trimming shortened V by 0 bases and J by 6 bases, and 13 bases separated the two germline ends.